What follows is one T cell receptor (beta chain) and its context. Based on its abundance in the sample, this clonotype is medium-sized (0.01 to 0.1%). This clone's antigen is unknown. It has no much larger one-base neighbor in the sample; base qualities were not kept. Library construction relied on 5' RACE. PCR was performed with KAPA HiFi using TCRalpha or TCRbeta constant-region primers together with a P20EA primer, and a nested second PCR was then carried out with CA2 or CB2. TCR genes were amplified by unbiased adaptor ligation RT-PCR, with reverse transcription by Superscript III and a polyT18-containing BSL-18E primer. After second-strand synthesis and blunting, the P10EA/P20EA adaptor was ligated to the cDNA 5' end, followed by NotI digestion. Both the first and second PCRs consisted of 20 cycles of 98 degrees C for 20 s, 65 degrees C for 30 s and 72 degrees C for 1 min. Amplicons were indexed with the Nextera XT Index kit v2 Set A, pooled in equimolar amounts and quantified on a Qubit 2.0 Fluorometer. Sequencing was carried out on the Illumina MiSeq platform with 2x300 bp paired-end reads. As for the original processing: Using Repertoire Genesis software ver.1.0, reads were assigned to V and J genes based on the highest identity to IMGT reference sequences. CDR3 was defined as the region from Cys104 to Phe118 plus Gly119 and was translated, and unique sequence reads were defined as those with distinct V, J and CDR3 amino acids. Shared V|J combinations were selected when significance was reached in both a Fisher's exact test in edgeR and a Mann Whitney U test. After singletons were removed and 500 repertoire combinations were bootstrapped, the repertoire dissimilarity index was calculated using the R rdi package. Using fastp trimming at Q25 and MiXCR clonotype assembly, TCRdb reanalyzed the public sequencing data and kept in-frame beta chains. Entries are consolidated by CDR3 protein sequence, retaining the most common genes and DNA. The V and J calls and clone size are TCRdb's, not the authors'. In all, the sample holds over a thousand distinct CDR3 sequences, and roughly 14% of those were seen once. The ten largest clones capture 18% of the sample.

Reading from cysteine to phenylalanine, the CDR3 counts 13 amino acids. CDR3 DNA is the only sequence kept; it has 39 bases, read in frame from the first base. In the germline V gene, CDR1 corresponds to MDHEN and CDR2 to SYDVKM. V is shortened by 8 bases, J by 3 bases, and the region joining them spans 14 bases. Patients who received neoadjuvant chemotherapy or who lacked clinical information were excluded from enrollment. The TCR-sequenced cases shown were male and had subtotal esophagectomy with 2- or 3-field lymphadenectomy. RNA was extracted from bulk tumor tissue sections with a Qiagen AllPrep kit, without T-cell sorting. Small sections of surgically resected tumor tissue were stored in RNAlater reagent at -80°C until RNA extraction. This specimen comes from a study of esophageal squamous cell carcinoma tumors (TCRdb year 2021). Some background on the complete study: Patients were split into immuno relation high and low groups by principal component analysis with K-means clustering of immunohistochemical T-cell and checkpoint marker values. The roughly ten cases yielded roughly 1,600,000 total TCRalpha reads and some 1,200,000 total TCRbeta reads, of which roughly 29,000 and 37,000, respectively, were unique. The purpose of the study was to evaluate TCR repertoire diversity and shared TCR repertoires of T cells in the tumor environment of esophageal squamous cell carcinoma. In Japan, approximately 53 patients with esophageal squamous cell carcinoma who were treated surgically made up the wider cohort, which included some 20 high and about 32 low immuno relation cases. TCR sequencing covered 10 patients: five randomly selected high immuno relation cases and five background-matched low immuno relation cases.

General conclusions and limits of the study: Because TCRalpha and TCRbeta chains were sequenced separately, chain pairing and the antigens recognized remained unknown. TCR repertoire analysis included only a few cases, and CDR3 clonotype-level investigation was not performed. Because TCRalphabeta repertoire variation was large, shared V|J recombination candidates may have been selected by chance. A single dominant TCRalpha VJ recombination with apparently reduced TCRalpha diversity was observed in three of the 10 cases. Total TCR repertoire counts did not differ between groups, but significant repertoire counts were higher in the high immuno relation group. Under 30 TRAV|TRAJ and about two dozen TRBV|TRBJ combinations, including TRAV13-1|TRAJ22 and TRBV7-9|TRBJ2-7, appeared to be shared among high immuno relation cases.

This TCR came from a man aged 45 to 85 with esophageal squamous cell carcinoma. This receptor chain uses TRBV28 and TRBJ2-7; the D gene is unclear. The sample comprised tumor tissue. The nucleotides are TGTGCCAGCTTAAACGGAAATAGCTACGAGCAGTACTTC. Its protein reads: CASLNGNSYEQYF.